What follows is one T cell receptor beta chain and its context. The data are from a study of shared clonotypes between healthy human individuals. The CDR3 loop spans 15 amino acids. V lost 0 bases to trimming and J lost 2 bases; unmatched junction nucleotides: 4. Per the germline V gene, CDR1 is SGHRS and CDR2 is YFSETQ. Assay: immunoSEQ multiplex PCR; the TCRdb copy retains only in-frame clones and omits some. Among about 460,000 clones listed, around 77% were seen once. The rearrangement joins TRBV5-1 to TRBJ2-5; TRBD1 agrees at 7 bases. The receptor comes from a woman aged 40 to 49 in good health. Some clones in this sample may be carry-over from other donors' samples. The sequencing input was PBMCs. CDR3: CASSLVGQVQETQYF. The CDR3 bases are TGCGCCAGCAGCTTGGTTGGACAGGTACAAGAGACCCAGTACTTC.